This record looks at one T cell receptor beta chain sequence and its context. The sample belongs to a study of cytomegalovirus exposure and HLA in healthy donors. Study-level background: An analysis done earlier identified some 120 million unique TCR beta sequences from approximately 170 million T cells.

Germline V CDR1 and CDR2: SGHRS, YFSETQ. The CDR3 has 16 amino acids. V shed 4 bases, J shed 4 bases, and the junction held 12 bases outside the gene matches. In the PCR, 60 Vbeta and 13 Jbeta primers were used. Assay used: immunoSEQ multiplex PCR; TCRdb lists only in-frame clones, some missing. This table holds 120,000 to 150,000 clones, about 61% found once. The TCR originated in a male donor in good health and CMV-seronegative. This sequence joins TRBV5-1 and TRBJ1-2, with 8 bases identical to TRBD1. Material for sequencing was PBMCs. CDR3 sequence: CASSPGGGQATYGYTF. DNA for the CDR3: TGCGCCAGCAGCCCTGGAGGGGGACAGGCGACCTATGGCTACACCTTC. Full variable domain (outside the CDR3, taken from reference TRBV5-1 and TRBJ1-2): KAGVTQTPRYLIKTRGQQVTLSCSPISGHRSVSWYQQTPGQGLQFLFEYFSETQRNKGNFPGRFSGRQFSNSRSEMNVSTLELGDSALYLCASSPGGGQATYGYTFGSGTRLTVV.